These 18 T cell receptor beta chains came from one sample sequenced in a study of tumor-infiltrating lymphocytes in primary liver carcinoma. A primer in the constant region served to generate TCR beta cDNA from roughly 550 ng of total RNA. Slightly modified ARM-PCR with three nested multiplex PCR rounds yielded TCR beta libraries. The first two PCR rounds, around 10 cycles each, used TRBV1-TRBV30 forward primers and a C-beta reverse primer. TCRdb independently ran MiXCR on the multiplex PCR reads; one entry per CDR3 protein. The table shows about 320,000 distinct CDR3 sequences, with roughly 60% occurring only once. The authors took blood RNA from unsorted whole blood and also extracted germline DNA. The sample consisted of peripheral blood. All receptors derive from a man aged 35 to 55 with primary liver carcinoma and hepatitis B virus infection.

The genes are TRBV4-2 and TRBJ1-1; D unclear. The ends were cut back, 4 bases at V and 3 bases at J, with 12 bases in the middle. This CDR3 is 14 amino acids long. Looked up from germline, CDR1 is LGHNA and CDR2 is YNFKEQ. DNA for the CDR3: TGTGCCAGCAGCCTGGACGGCTTTGACACTGAAGCTTTCTTT. Amino acids: CASSLDGFDTEAFF.

The chain combines TRBV7-9 with TRBJ1-5, with 9 bases matching TRBD1. The V and J ends lost 5 bases and 5 bases, in that order; junction bases with no gene match: 4. The CDR3 is 14 residues long. Germline values: CDR1 SEHNR, CDR2 FQNEAQ (reference sequence). The CDR3 nucleotides read TGTGCCAGCAGCCCAGGACAGGGGCATCAGCCCCAGCATTTT. Amino acid sequence: CASSPGQGHQPQHF.

As concerns this clonotype: The germline gene is not matched at one end of the junction; a read error may be the cause. The chain is built from TRBV4-3 and TRBJ2-7, with a possible D match to TRBD2 (5 bases). The CDR3 runs 15 residues. Per the germline V gene, CDR1 is LGHNA and CDR2 is YSLEER. The CDR3 nucleotides read TGTGCCAGCAGCCAAGACCCTGACGGCGACTATGGGCAGTACTTC. Its protein product is CASSQDPDGDYGQYF.

The chain couples TRBV5-4 to TRBJ2-5, with D perhaps matching TRBD1 or TRBD2 (5 bases each). The CDR3 extends over 15 amino acids. In germline, CDR1 is SGHNT, CDR2 YYREEE (reference sequence). Trimming shortened V by 2 bases and J by 4 bases, and 15 bases separated the two germline ends. The CDR3 spells CASSFGTQGRETQYF. CDR3 in DNA: TGTGCCAGCAGCTTCGGGACCCAGGGACGAGAGACCCAGTACTTC. The full variable domain, with the rest looked up from reference TRBV5-4 and TRBJ2-5, is ETGVTQSPTHLIKTRGQQVTLRCSSQSGHNTVSWYQQALGQGPQFIFQYYREEENGRGNFPPRFSGLQFPNYSSELNVNALELDDSALYLCASSFGTQGRETQYFGPGTRLLVL.

This clonotype has more than one count but fewer than ten. The J gene is TRBJ1-2, the V gene TRBV7-9, with D possibly TRBD1 on 5 matching bases. V was cut by 5 bases and J by 4 bases, with 14 bases left in between. This CDR3 contains 14 residues. The germline V gene encodes CDR1 SEHNR and CDR2 FQNEAQ (reference sequence). CDR3 sequence: CASSPREGFYGYTF. The CDR3 bases are TGTGCCAGCAGCCCTCGTGAGGGGTTCTATGGCTACACCTTC. The full variable domain, rest sourced from reference TRBV7-9 and TRBJ1-2, is DTGVSQNPRHKITKRGQNVTFRCDPISEHNRLYWYRQTLGQGPEFLTYFQNEAQLEKSRLLSDRFSAERPKGSFSTLEIQRTEQGDSAMYLCASSPREGFYGYTFGSGTRLTVV.

In this sample, this clonotype turned up once. A much larger clone sits a single nucleotide away, making a read error possible. J is TRBJ2-7 and V is TRBV5-5; maybe TRBD2 (7 bases). This CDR3 has 16 amino acids. The germline CDR1 and CDR2 sequences are SGHKS and YYEKEE (reference sequence). The CDR3 DNA is TGTGCCATCAGCTTGGTCTCCGGGGGGCTGACCTACGAGCAGTACTTC. Translation gives CAISLVSGGLTYEQYF. The full variable domain, its missing parts supplied by reference TRBV5-5 and TRBJ2-7, is DAGVTQSPTHLIKTRGQQVTLRCSPISGHKSVSWYQQVLGQGPQFIFQYYEKEERGRGNFPDRFSARQFPNYSSELNVNALLLGDSALYLCAISLVSGGLTYEQYFGPGTRLTVT.

With respect to this clonotype: The junction departs from germline at one end; a sequencing error may be responsible. The chain joins TRBV6-1 to TRBJ2-1; a possible D gene is TRBD2 (6 bases). Germline CDR1 and CDR2: MNHNS and SASEGT. The CDR3 is 17 amino acids. The chain's CDR3 is CASSEATVLAGWDEQSF. The CDR3 DNA reads TGTGCTAGCAGTGAAGCGACGGTCCTGGCGGGATGGGATGAGCAGTCCTTC.

V and J are TRBV5-1 and TRBJ1-4; 7 bases line up with TRBD1. V was pared by 0 bases and J by 6 bases, with 5 bases of the junction left unmatched. CDR1 is SGHRS, CDR2 YFSETQ, per germline. The CDR3 has 15 amino acids. CDR3 sequence reads: CASSLVGGGDEKLFF. The CDR3, as DNA: TGCGCCAGCAGCTTGGTAGGGGGCGGGGATGAAAAACTGTTTTTT.

In its sample, this clonotype was seen many times. This chain uses TRBV10-2 with TRBJ1-3; D is undetermined. CDR3 length: 12 residues. Germline V gene data show CDR1 as WSHSY and CDR2 as SAAADI. V gave up 7 bases and J gave up 0 bases, with 4 bases separating them. CDR3 DNA sequence: TGCGCCAGCAAGGCCTCTGGAAACACCATATATTTT. Amino acids: CASKASGNTIYF.

On this clonotype: One base away lies a much larger clone, so this may be a sequencing read error. The chain links TRBV6-1 to TRBJ2-3; TRBD1 might be the D (6 bases). This CDR3 is 15 amino acids long. Germline V gene data show CDR1 as MNHNS and CDR2 as SASEGT. V dropped 4 bases and J dropped 4 bases, with 15 bases sitting between them. DNA of the CDR3: TGTGCCAGCAGTGTACAGGGTGGGGTCTCAGATACGCAGTATTTT. It yields the protein CASSVQGGVSDTQYF.

To note about this clonotype: A read error may be the cause here, since a much bigger clone is one base away. V and J are TRBV12-3 or TRBV12-4 and TRBJ2-7; D is perhaps TRBD1 or TRBD2 (6 bases each). The length of the CDR3 is 14 residues. Written as DNA, the CDR3 is TGTCCCAGCAGTTTCGGAGGGGGACGCAACGAGCAGTACTTC. It specifies CPSSFGGGRNEQYF.

This clonotype was recorded a few times. This rearrangement joins TRBV6-1 to TRBJ2-3, with D uncertain. CDR3 size: 13 residues. In germline, CDR1 is MNHNS, CDR2 SASEGT. V lost 1 base to trimming and J lost 6 bases, with 8 bases between them. The CDR3 region is CASSEGGADTQYF. In DNA, the CDR3 is TGTGCCAGCAGTGAAGGGGGTGCCGATACGCAGTATTTT.

Notes on this clonotype: One end of the junction fails to match germline, which may point to a read error. This rearrangement joins TRBV29-1 to TRBJ2-5; D uncertain. The CDR3 loop spans 11 amino acids. The germline CDR1 and CDR2 sequences are SQVTM and ANQGSEA. The chain's CDR3 is CSVRLGEAQYF. The CDR3, as DNA: TGCAGCGTCCGTTTAGGAGAGGCCCAGTACTTC.

In regard to this clonotype: This may stem from a read error, because a much larger clone lies one nucleotide away. The chain couples TRBV6-5 to TRBJ2-6, with 7 bases identical to TRBD1. CDR3 size: 15 residues. From germline, CDR1 is MNHEY and CDR2 SVGAGI. The chain's CDR3 is CARSRGGTGANVLTF. In DNA, the CDR3 is TGTGCCCGCAGCCGAGGGGGCACTGGGGCCAACGTCCTGACTTTC.

This clonotype was recorded many times. V is TRBV6-1 and J is TRBJ2-1; 12 bases line up with TRBD2. Looked up from germline, CDR1 is MNHNS and CDR2 is SASEGT. The CDR3 spans 15 residues. The trim removed 7 bases at V and 8 bases at J, leaving 9 bases unmatched. Here the CDR3 reads CASTALAGGLDEQFF. The CDR3, as DNA: TGTGCCAGCACGGCGCTAGCGGGAGGGCTAGATGAGCAGTTCTTC.

A word on this clonotype: The conserved final phenylalanine or tryptophan is absent from the CDR3, which likely points to a read error. The DNA is left out, because the CDR3 cannot be placed on it with certainty; the CDR3 is given as TCRdb lists it. This chain connects TRBV29-1 to TRBJ2-1; the DNA was not compared with TRBD2, the D call given in the table. CDR1 SQVTM and CDR2 ANQGSEA come from the germline V gene. The CDR3 totals 16 residues, both ends included. The CDR3 is CSVRTSGRGFLSERFY.

Concerning this clonotype: This sequence may be a read error, since a much larger clone differs from it by one base. The V and J genes are TRBV6-6 and TRBJ1-1; no clear D. The CDR3 has 15 residues. CDR1 and CDR2 from the germline V gene are MNHNY and SVGAGI (reference sequence). This chain's CDR3 is CASCYSPRRNTEAFF. The CDR3 DNA reads TGTGCCAGCTGTTACTCCCCCCGGAGGAACACTGAAGCTTTCTTT.

Remarks on this clonotype: This sequence may be a read error, since a much larger clone differs from it by one base. J is TRBJ2-3 and V is TRBV12-3 or TRBV12-4; TRBD2 agrees at 8 bases. The CDR3 sequence is 15 residues long. CDR3: CASSRRLALTDMQYF. The CDR3 region has the DNA TGTGCCAGCAGCCGTCGACTAGCGCTAACAGATATGCAGTATTTT.